This is a list of T cell receptor beta chains from one sample in a study of regulatory T cells in long-lasting Graves disease. TCRdb re-analysed the multiplex PCR reads in MiXCR, keeping a single row per CDR3 protein. The sample shows hundreds of thousands of distinct CDR3 sequences, over 15% of them seen only once. These same data were also listed under a study on T cells in Graves' hyperthyroidism and ophthalmopathy.

The material sequenced was peripheral blood mononuclear cells (PBMCs), taken at new diagnosis, from a patient treated with antithyroid drugs. The receptors here all came from a man aged 35 to 55 with Graves disease. Both conserved end residues are part of each CDR3. D genes are given only for firm matches. Size values are once, few and many counts, or a class for expanded clones, and some rows have none.

V,size,D,J,DNA,CDR3
TRBV2,many,NA,TRBJ2-3,TGTGCCATCCTACGTCCCAAGGGCACAGATACGCAGTATTTT,CAILRPKGTDTQYF
TRBV20-1,NA,NA,TRBJ1-4,TGCAGTGCTCTGGGTTCGGATAATGAAAAACTGTTTTTT,CSALGSDNEKLFF
TRBV7-2,NA,TRBD2,TRBJ2-3,TGTGCCAGCAGCTTCGCTAGCGGGGGGGCCGATACGCAGTATTTT,CASSFASGGADTQYF
TRBV7-9,NA,NA,TRBJ2-3,TGTGCCAGCAGCCCCGGGATAGTAGTGACAGATACGCAGTATTTT,CASSPGIVVTDTQYF
TRBV2,many,NA,TRBJ1-5,TGTGCCAGCAGCGTAACAGCTTATAGCAATCAGCCCCAGCATTTT,CASSVTAYSNQPQHF
TRBV30,many,NA,TRBJ2-5,TGTGCCTGGAGCTCAGCAGAGACCCAGTACTTC,CAWSSAETQYF
TRBV5-1,many,NA,TRBJ1-1,TGTGCCAGCAGCTTTTCCCGGCAAATGAACACTGAAGCTTTCTTT,CASSFSRQMNTEAFF
TRBV5-4,NA,NA,TRBJ2-1,TGTGCCAGCAGCTTGGAAAGTGAGCAGTTCTTC,CASSLESEQFF
TRBV6-2/TRBV6-3,few,NA,TRBJ2-7,TGTGCCACTTCCCCAGGGGGGAGCTCCTACGAGCAGTACTTC,CATSPGGSSYEQYF
TRBV7-2,many,TRBD2,TRBJ2-1,TGTGCCAGCAGCTTAGACCTAGGGAGGGATGAGCAGTTCTTC,CASSLDLGRDEQFF
TRBV3-1,NA,TRBD1,TRBJ2-2,TGTGCCAGCAGCCACCGACAGGGTTACACCGGGGAGCTGTTTTTT,CASSHRQGYTGELFF
TRBV5-1,NA,TRBD2,TRBJ2-7,TGCGCCAGCAGCTCCGGGACTAGCGGGCGGTACGAGCAGTACTTC,CASSSGTSGRYEQYF
TRBV4-1,NA,TRBD2,TRBJ2-3,TGCGCCAGCAGGCTAGCGGGGGGCCGCACAGATACGCAGTATTTT,CASRLAGGRTDTQYF
TRBV5-1,few,NA,TRBJ1-4,TGCGCCAGCAGCCCGGGACATCGGGATGAAAAACTGTTTTTT,CASSPGHRDEKLFF
TRBV2,many,TRBD2,TRBJ2-1,TGTGCCAGCACCGGACTAGCGGGGGGTTACAATGAGCAGTTCTTC,CASTGLAGGYNEQFF
TRBV5-1,many,NA,TRBJ2-7,TGCGCCAGCAGGACCGGGACGCCAACTGCCGAGCAGTACTTC,CASRTGTPTAEQYF
TRBV20-1,NA,TRBD2,TRBJ2-3,TGCAGTGCTGGTAGCGGGGGGTTTCACACAGATACGCAGTATTTT,CSAGSGGFHTDTQYF
TRBV10-3,NA,NA,TRBJ1-3,TGTGCCACCAAGGGGTACTCTGGAAACACCATATATTTT,CATKGYSGNTIYF
TRBV12-3/TRBV12-4,many,TRBD1,TRBJ1-6,TGTGCCAGCAGTACTGCCGGGACAGGGGGACGCTCACCCCTCCACTTT,CASSTAGTGGRSPLHF
TRBV10-3,many,NA,TRBJ2-3,TGTGCCATCAGTGAGTCTCCCGCAGGCACAGATACGCAGTATTTT,CAISESPAGTDTQYF
TRBV7-9,few,NA,TRBJ1-2,TGTGCCAGCAGCCTCGGACAGCTGCCTTACTACACCTTC,CASSLGQLPYYTF
TRBV12-3/TRBV12-4,many,NA,TRBJ1-4,TGTGCCAGCAGTTTAGCGAGATCAGGGCCGGGGGAAAAACTGTTTTTT,CASSLARSGPGEKLFF
TRBV2,few,NA,TRBJ1-5,TGTGCCAGCAGTGACATTGACACTCAGCCCCAGCATTTT,CASSDIDTQPQHF
TRBV20-1,few,NA,TRBJ1-4,TGCAGTGCTAGAGATGTAGGGATGACTAATGAAAAACTGTTTTTT,CSARDVGMTNEKLFF
TRBV28,many,NA,TRBJ2-3,TGTGCCAGCAGACCTACAGGGAGGGATACGCAGTATTTT,CASRPTGRDTQYF
TRBV20-1,many,NA,TRBJ2-7,TGCAGTGCTAGAGTAGGGAGGGAGCAGTACTTC,CSARVGREQYF
TRBV9,NA,NA,TRBJ1-6,TGTGCCAGCAGCGTAGGCACCTATAATTCACCCCTCCACTTT,CASSVGTYNSPLHF
TRBV5-5,many,NA,TRBJ2-7,TGTGCCAGCAGTTTAAGGACAGCCTCCTCCTACGAGCAGTACTTC,CASSLRTASSYEQYF
TRBV7-2,NA,NA,TRBJ1-3,TGTGCCAGCAGTACGTTCCCGAACTCTGGAAACACCATATATTTT,CASSTFPNSGNTIYF
TRBV24-1,NA,NA,TRBJ2-5,TGTGCCACCAGTGAGGAGGTCCAAGAGACCCAGTACTTC,CATSEEVQETQYF
TRBV6-1,many,TRBD2,TRBJ2-3,TGTGCCAGCTCACGGGGGGGGGACACAGATACGCAGTATTTT,CASSRGGDTDTQYF
TRBV28,many,TRBD2,TRBJ2-3,TGTGCCAGCAGTTTTCCCCTGGCGGGGGGATCAGATACGCAGTATTTT,CASSFPLAGGSDTQYF
TRBV2,many,NA,TRBJ1-6,TGTGCCAGCAGGGCCCCCCGGGGGGGACCCAATTCACCCCTCCACTTT,CASRAPRGGPNSPLHF
TRBV6-5,few,TRBD1,TRBJ2-2,TGTGCCAGCAGTTACCTTACAGGGGCGGCCGGGGAGCTGTTTTTT,CASSYLTGAAGELFF
TRBV7-6,few,NA,TRBJ1-1,TGTGCCAGCAGTTCCTCTAGGCGCACTGAAGCTTTCTTT,CASSSSRRTEAFF
TRBV2,many,NA,TRBJ2-5,TGTGCCAGCAGTCTCGTGGCGGACCGCCAAGAGACCCAGTACTTC,CASSLVADRQETQYF
TRBV7-9,few,NA,TRBJ1-5,TGTGCCAGCAGCCTACAGACCAGCAATCAGCCCCAGCATTTT,CASSLQTSNQPQHF
TRBV28,many,NA,TRBJ2-7,TGTGCCAGCAGTTTCTCGACTCCTTCCTACGAGCAGTACTTC,CASSFSTPSYEQYF
TRBV6-5,few,NA,TRBJ1-4,TGTGCCAGCAGTTACTCGGCAGAAGGTAGTGAAAAACTGTTTTTT,CASSYSAEGSEKLFF
TRBV28,many,NA,TRBJ2-7,TGTGCCAGCAGGAGCACAGGGGAGGGATCCTACGAGCAGTACTTC,CASRSTGEGSYEQYF
TRBV29-1,many,TRBD1,TRBJ2-7,TGCAGCGTTTCCGGGACAGATTCCTACGAGCAGTACTTC,CSVSGTDSYEQYF
TRBV28,many,NA,TRBJ2-7,TGTGCCAGCAGCCCGCACCGGGGGCGCAACTCCTACGAGCAGTACTTC,CASSPHRGRNSYEQYF
TRBV27,NA,TRBD1,TRBJ2-2,TGTGCCAGCCAAACAGGGGACACCGGGGAGCTGTTTTTT,CASQTGDTGELFF
TRBV7-9,many,NA,TRBJ2-1,TGTGCCAGTCGCCCGAGCAATGAGCAGTTCTTC,CASRPSNEQFF
TRBV2,few,NA,TRBJ2-5,TGTGCCAGCAGTTTACGGACAGTACAAGAGACCCAGTACTTC,CASSLRTVQETQYF
TRBV10-3,many,NA,TRBJ1-1,TGTGCCATCAGTGAGTCTACAGGTGAAGCTTTCTTT,CAISESTGEAFF
TRBV10-3,many,NA,TRBJ2-7,TGTGCCATCGGGCAAGCCTACGAGCAGTACTTC,CAIGQAYEQYF
TRBV5-5,few,TRBD1,TRBJ1-4,TGTGCCAGCCGCGACAGGGTCGAAAAACTGTTTTTT,CASRDRVEKLFF
TRBV7-2,NA,NA,TRBJ1-3,TGTGCCAGCAGCGAAGGGGACGGTGGAAACACCATATATTTT,CASSEGDGGNTIYF
TRBV7-8,many,NA,TRBJ1-5,TGTGCCAGCAGCTTAGTAGCTCAGCCCCAGCATTTT,CASSLVAQPQHF
TRBV3-1,many,TRBD1,TRBJ2-1,TGTGCCAGCAGCCAGCACCCGGGACAGGGTTTGGAGCAGTTCTTC,CASSQHPGQGLEQFF
TRBV12-3/TRBV12-4,many,NA,TRBJ2-4,TGTGCCAGCAGTTTGGACGGGGTGGGGGCCAAAAACATTCAGTACTTC,CASSLDGVGAKNIQYF
TRBV5-1,many,NA,TRBJ2-7,TGCGCCAGCAGCTTGGCCGAGAAGGAGTCCTACGAGCAGTACTTC,CASSLAEKESYEQYF